These T cell receptor beta chains were read from a single sample in a study of persistence of HIV-infected CD4 T cells. Only in-frame clones appear in the TCRdb table, and some are missing; sequencing was by immunoSEQ multiplex PCR. The sample holds about 36,000 clones, 82% seen once. Their antigen targets remain unknown. Sample: cultured CD4+ T cells from PBMCs, taken from a patient who received antiretroviral therapy. Receptors originate from an adult with HIV. The donor label of this sample is uncertain. The CDR3 runs from the conserved cysteine through the conserved F or W. A D gene is named only where the DNA matches it firmly. The size of a clone is reported for some rows only, either as once, few or many, or as a class for expanded clones.

clone_size: .
j_call: TRBJ2-5
v_call: TRBV2
d_call: .
cdr3_aa: CASRGTGIETQYF
cdr3_nt: TGTGCCAGCAGGGGAACAGGGATCGAGACCCAGTACTTC

clone_size: .
j_call: TRBJ2-7
v_call: TRBV5-6
d_call: .
cdr3_aa: CASSLVGGTYEQYF
cdr3_nt: TGTGCCAGCAGCTTGGTGGGCGGAACCTACGAGCAGTACTTC

clone_size: medium-sized
j_call: TRBJ1-1
v_call: TRBV19
d_call: .
cdr3_aa: CASGKGGNEAFF
cdr3_nt: TGTGCCAGTGGCAAGGGGGGAAATGAAGCTTTCTTT

clone_size: .
j_call: TRBJ2-5
v_call: TRBV5-1
d_call: TRBD1
cdr3_aa: CASSLGDRDVETQYF
cdr3_nt: TGCGCCAGCAGCTTGGGGGACAGGGATGTTGAGACCCAGTACTTC

clone_size: .
j_call: TRBJ1-2
v_call: TRBV7-9
d_call: .
cdr3_aa: CASSLAADGHGYTF
cdr3_nt: TGTGCCAGCAGCTTAGCGGCCGATGGCCATGGCTACACCTTC

clone_size: .
j_call: TRBJ2-1
v_call: TRBV28
d_call: .
cdr3_aa: CASSPVSPALQNEQFF
cdr3_nt: TGTGCCAGCAGCCCTGTATCCCCCGCCCTTCAAAATGAGCAGTTCTTC

clone_size: .
j_call: TRBJ1-2
v_call: TRBV10-2
d_call: .
cdr3_aa: CASTDTPNYGYTF
cdr3_nt: TGCGCCAGTACGGACACCCCTAACTATGGCTACACCTTC

clone_size: .
j_call: TRBJ1-1
v_call: TRBV24-1
d_call: .
cdr3_aa: CATSGGQRTEAFF
cdr3_nt: TGTGCCACCAGTGGAGGGCAAAGAACTGAAGCTTTCTTT

clone_size: once
j_call: TRBJ1-4
v_call: TRBV20-1
d_call: .
cdr3_aa: CSASFRTEKLFF
cdr3_nt: TGCAGTGCTAGTTTTAGAACGGAAAAACTGTTTTTT

clone_size: .
j_call: TRBJ2-7
v_call: TRBV19
d_call: .
cdr3_aa: CASSPRHFNYEQYF
cdr3_nt: TGTGCCAGTAGTCCGCGGCACTTCAACTACGAGCAGTACTTC

clone_size: .
j_call: TRBJ1-5
v_call: TRBV18
d_call: .
cdr3_aa: CASSLSKGNQPQHF
cdr3_nt: TGTGCCAGCTCTCTCAGTAAAGGCAATCAGCCCCAGCATTTT

clone_size: few
j_call: TRBJ1-1
v_call: TRBV19
d_call: .
cdr3_aa: CASSIAGVKDTEAFF
cdr3_nt: TGTGCCAGTAGTATAGCTGGAGTTAAGGACACTGAAGCTTTCTTT

clone_size: few
j_call: TRBJ1-2
v_call: TRBV5-1
d_call: .
cdr3_aa: CASSAQAWGRNYGYTF
cdr3_nt: TGCGCCAGCAGCGCGCAGGCTTGGGGCAGAAACTATGGCTACACCTTC

clone_size: .
j_call: TRBJ2-2
v_call: TRBV10-3
d_call: .
cdr3_aa: CAISETVIGVFGNTGELFF
cdr3_nt: TGTGCCATCAGTGAAACTGTTATAGGGGTTTTCGGGAACACCGGGGAGCTGTTTTTT